This T cell receptor (beta chain) was sequenced in a study of blood T cell repertoires in COVID-19. Overall study: Samples of COVID-19 (acute and convalescent) were obtained from the United States, Italy and Spain.

V lost 5 bases and J 0 bases, leaving 5 bases between the germline ends. This CDR3 comprises 13 residues. The authors' processing: Amplified reference gene primers provided the basis for estimating nucleated cell counts. TCRdb's copy holds only in-frame clones and misses some; the assay was immunoSEQ multiplex PCR. V and J calls and clone size come straight from that table; D and trimming were deduced from the DNA. The sample consists of around 50,000 clones, approximately 93% of them appearing once. Sample: peripheral blood. The rearrangement links TRBV12-3 or TRBV12-4 to TRBJ1-5, with D uncertain. The receptor was isolated from a man between 60 and 70 years old with COVID-19, enrolled during active disease. CDR3 residues: CASSTYSNQPQHF. The CDR3 coding sequence is TGTGCCAGCAGTACTTATAGCAATCAGCCCCAGCATTTT.